The T cell receptor beta chain described here comes from a study of neurological immune-mediated disorders. This clonotype was seen repeatedly, ten times or more. It was by 5'RACE with 10-nucleotide random UMIs that the cDNA was made. In TCRdb, the 5' RACE reads were re-called with MiXCR into one record per CDR3 protein. The sample includes over 35,000 distinct CDR3 sequences, 10% to 15% seen only once; the top ten take over 0.95%. The sample consisted of PBMCs. The TCR sequence derives from a female donor in good health.

DNA of the CDR3: TGCGCCAGCAGCCGACTCTCTATGAACACTGAAGCTTTCTTT. Its translation is CASSRLSMNTEAFF. This chain connects TRBV5-1 to TRBJ1-1; D remains unclear. Trimming removed 4 bases from V and 0 bases from J, with 10 bases in between. The CDR3 has 14 residues. Germline assignment: CDR1 SGHRS and CDR2 YFSETQ.